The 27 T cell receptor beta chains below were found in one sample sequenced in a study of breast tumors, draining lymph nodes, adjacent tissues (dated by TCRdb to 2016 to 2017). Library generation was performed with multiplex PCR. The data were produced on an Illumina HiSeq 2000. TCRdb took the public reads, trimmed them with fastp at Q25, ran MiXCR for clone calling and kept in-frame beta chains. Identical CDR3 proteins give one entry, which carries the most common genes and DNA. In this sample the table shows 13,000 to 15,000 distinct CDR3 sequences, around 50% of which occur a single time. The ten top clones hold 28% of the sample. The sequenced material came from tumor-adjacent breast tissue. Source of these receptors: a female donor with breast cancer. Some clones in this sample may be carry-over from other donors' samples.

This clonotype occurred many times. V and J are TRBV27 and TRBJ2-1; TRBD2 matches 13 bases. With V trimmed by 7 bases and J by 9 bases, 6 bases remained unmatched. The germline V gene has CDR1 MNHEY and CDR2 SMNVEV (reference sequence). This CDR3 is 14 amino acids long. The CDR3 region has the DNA TGTGCCAGCACCCTGACTAGCGGGGGGCTTGAGCAGTTCTTC. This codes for CASTLTSGGLEQFF.

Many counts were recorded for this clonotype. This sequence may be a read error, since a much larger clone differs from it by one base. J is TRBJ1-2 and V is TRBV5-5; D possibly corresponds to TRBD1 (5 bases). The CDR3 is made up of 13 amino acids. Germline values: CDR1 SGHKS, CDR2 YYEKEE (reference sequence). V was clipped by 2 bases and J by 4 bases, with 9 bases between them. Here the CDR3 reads CASSLNGAYGYTF. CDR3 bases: TGTGCCAGCAGCTTAAATGGGGCCTATGGCTACACCTTC. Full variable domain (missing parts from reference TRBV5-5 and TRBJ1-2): DAGVTQSPTHLIKTRGQQVTLRCSPISGHKSVSWYQQVLGQGPQFIFQYYEKEERGRGNFPDRFSARQFPNYSSELNVNALLLGDSALYLCASSLNGAYGYTFGSGTRLTVV.

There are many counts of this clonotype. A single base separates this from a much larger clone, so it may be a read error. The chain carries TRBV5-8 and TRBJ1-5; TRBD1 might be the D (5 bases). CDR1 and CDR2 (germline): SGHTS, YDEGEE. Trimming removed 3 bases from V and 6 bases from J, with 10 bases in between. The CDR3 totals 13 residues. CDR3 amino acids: CASSSGLTQPQHF. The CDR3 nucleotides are TGTGCCAGCAGCTCAGGGTTGACTCAGCCCCAGCATTTT.

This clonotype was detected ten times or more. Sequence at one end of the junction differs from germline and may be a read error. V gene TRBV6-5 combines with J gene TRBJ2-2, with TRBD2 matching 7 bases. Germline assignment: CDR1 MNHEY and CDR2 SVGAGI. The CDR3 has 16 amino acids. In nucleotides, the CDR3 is TGTGCCAGCAGTCACTCTGGGGGGGCGAACACCGGGGAGCTGTTTTTT. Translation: CASSHSGGANTGELFF.

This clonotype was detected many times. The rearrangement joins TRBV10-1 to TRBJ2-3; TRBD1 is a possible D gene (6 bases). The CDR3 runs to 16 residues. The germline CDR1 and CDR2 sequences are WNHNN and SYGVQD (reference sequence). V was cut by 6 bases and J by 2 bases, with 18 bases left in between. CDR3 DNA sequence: TGCGCCAGCAGGGTGACAGGAGGTCCGTCCACAGATACGCAGTATTTT. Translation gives CASRVTGGPSTDTQYF.

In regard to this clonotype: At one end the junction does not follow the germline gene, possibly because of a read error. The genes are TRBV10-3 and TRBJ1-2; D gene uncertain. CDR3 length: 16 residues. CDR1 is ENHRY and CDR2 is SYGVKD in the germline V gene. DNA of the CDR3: TGTGCCATCAGCCTAGGACTAGCCCCTCAGTGGGATGGCTACTCCTTC. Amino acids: CAISLGLAPQWDGYSF.

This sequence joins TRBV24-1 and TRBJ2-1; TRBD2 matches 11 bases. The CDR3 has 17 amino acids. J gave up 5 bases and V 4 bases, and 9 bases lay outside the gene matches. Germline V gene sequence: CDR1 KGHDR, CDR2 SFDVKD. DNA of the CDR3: TGTGCCACCAGTGACCCGGGACTAGCGGAACCTGACAATGAGCAGTTCTTC. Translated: CATSDPGLAEPDNEQFF.

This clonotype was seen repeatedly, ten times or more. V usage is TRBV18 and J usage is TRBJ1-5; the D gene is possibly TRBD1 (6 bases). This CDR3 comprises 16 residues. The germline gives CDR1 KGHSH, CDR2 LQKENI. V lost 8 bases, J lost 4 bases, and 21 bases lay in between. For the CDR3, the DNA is TGTGCCAGCGCCCCCGGGGGCGCAGTTATGAATCAGCCCCAGCATTTT. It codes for CASAPGGAVMNQPQHF.

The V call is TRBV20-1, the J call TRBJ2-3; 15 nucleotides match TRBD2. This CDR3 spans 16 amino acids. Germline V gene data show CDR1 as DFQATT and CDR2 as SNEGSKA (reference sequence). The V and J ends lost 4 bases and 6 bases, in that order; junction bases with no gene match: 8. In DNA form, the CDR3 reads TGCAGTGCTATGCGGACTAGCGGGAGGGCCGGGGATACGCAGTATTTT. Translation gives CSAMRTSGRAGDTQYF.

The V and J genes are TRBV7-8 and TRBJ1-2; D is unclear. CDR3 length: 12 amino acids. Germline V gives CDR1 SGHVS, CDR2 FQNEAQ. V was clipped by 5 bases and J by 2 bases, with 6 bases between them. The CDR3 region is CASSRANYGYTF. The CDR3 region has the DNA TGTGCCAGCAGCCGAGCCAACTATGGCTACACCTTC.

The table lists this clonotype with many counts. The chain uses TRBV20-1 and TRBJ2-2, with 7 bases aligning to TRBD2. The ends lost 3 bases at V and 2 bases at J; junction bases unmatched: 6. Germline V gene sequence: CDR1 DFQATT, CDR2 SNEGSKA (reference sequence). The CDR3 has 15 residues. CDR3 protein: CSARGSGLNTGELFF. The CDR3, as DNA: TGCAGTGCTAGGGGTAGCGGGTTAAACACCGGGGAGCTGTTTTTT.

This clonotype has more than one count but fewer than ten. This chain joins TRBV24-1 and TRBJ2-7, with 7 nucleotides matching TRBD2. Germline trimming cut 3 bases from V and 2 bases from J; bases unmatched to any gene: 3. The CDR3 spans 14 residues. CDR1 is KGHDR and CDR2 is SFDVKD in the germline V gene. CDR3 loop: CATSDTGLAYEQYF. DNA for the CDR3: TGTGCCACCAGTGATACTGGACTAGCCTACGAGCAGTACTTC.

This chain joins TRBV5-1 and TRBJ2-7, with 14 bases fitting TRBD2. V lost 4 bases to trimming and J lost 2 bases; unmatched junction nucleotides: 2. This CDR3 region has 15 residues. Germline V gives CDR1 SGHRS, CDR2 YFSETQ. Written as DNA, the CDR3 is TGCGCCAGCAGCAAGGGACTAGCGGGGGCCTACGAGCAGTACTTC. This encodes CASSKGLAGAYEQYF.

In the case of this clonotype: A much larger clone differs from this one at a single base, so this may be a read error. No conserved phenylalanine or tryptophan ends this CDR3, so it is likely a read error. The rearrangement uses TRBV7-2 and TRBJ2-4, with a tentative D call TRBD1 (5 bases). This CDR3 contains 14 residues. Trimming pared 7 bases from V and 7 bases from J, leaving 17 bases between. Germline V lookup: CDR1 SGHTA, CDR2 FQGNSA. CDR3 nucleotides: TGTGCCAGCACCCCTAGGGCCCAGGGTAACATTCAGTACCTC. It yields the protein CASTPRAQGNIQYL.

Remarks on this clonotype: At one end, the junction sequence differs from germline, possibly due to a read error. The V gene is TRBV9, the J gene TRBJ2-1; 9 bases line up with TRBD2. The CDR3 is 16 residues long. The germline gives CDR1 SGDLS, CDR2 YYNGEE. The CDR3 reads CASSVVAGEWDNAQSF. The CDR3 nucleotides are TGTGCCAGCAGCGTCGTAGCGGGAGAGTGGGACAATGCGCAGTCCTTC.

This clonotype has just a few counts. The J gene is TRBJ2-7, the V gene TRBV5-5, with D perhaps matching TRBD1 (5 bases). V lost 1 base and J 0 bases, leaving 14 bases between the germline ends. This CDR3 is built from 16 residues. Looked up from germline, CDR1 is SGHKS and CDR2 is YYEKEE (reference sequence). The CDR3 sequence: CASSLRGRTSSYEQYF. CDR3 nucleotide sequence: TGTGCCAGCAGCTTGAGGGGTCGGACCTCCTCCTACGAGCAGTACTTC.

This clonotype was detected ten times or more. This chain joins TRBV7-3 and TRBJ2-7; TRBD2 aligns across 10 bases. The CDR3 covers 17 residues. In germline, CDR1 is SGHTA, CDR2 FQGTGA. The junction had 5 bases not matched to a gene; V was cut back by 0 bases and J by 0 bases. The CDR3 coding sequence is TGTGCCAGCAGCTTAACAGCGGCTAGCGGGAGCTCCTACGAGCAGTACTTC. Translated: CASSLTAASGSSYEQYF. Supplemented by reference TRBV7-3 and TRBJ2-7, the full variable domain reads GAGVSQTPSNKVTEKGKYVELRCDPISGHTALYWYRQSLGQGPEFLIYFQGTGAADDSGLPNDRFFAVRPEGSVSTLKIQRTERGDSAVYLCASSLTAASGSSYEQYFGPGTRLTVT.

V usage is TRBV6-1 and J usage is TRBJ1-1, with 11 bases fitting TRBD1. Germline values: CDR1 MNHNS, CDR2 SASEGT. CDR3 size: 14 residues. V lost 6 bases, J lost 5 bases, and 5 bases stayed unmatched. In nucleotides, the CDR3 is TGTGCCAGCAGCCGAGGGACAGGGGGTACTGAAGCTTTCTTT. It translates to CASSRGTGGTEAFF.

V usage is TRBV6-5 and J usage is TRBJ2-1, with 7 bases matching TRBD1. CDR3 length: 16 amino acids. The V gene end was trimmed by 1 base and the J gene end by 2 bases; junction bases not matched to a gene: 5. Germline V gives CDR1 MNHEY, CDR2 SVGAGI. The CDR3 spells CASSYFTRGPYNEQFF. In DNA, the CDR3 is TGTGCCAGCAGTTACTTTACTAGGGGGCCCTACAATGAGCAGTTCTTC.

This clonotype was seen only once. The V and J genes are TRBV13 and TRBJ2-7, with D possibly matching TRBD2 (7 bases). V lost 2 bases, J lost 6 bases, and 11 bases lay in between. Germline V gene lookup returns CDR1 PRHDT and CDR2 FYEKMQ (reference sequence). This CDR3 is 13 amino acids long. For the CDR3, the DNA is TGTGCCAGCAGCTTACAAGGGGGGGGCGAGCAGTACTTC. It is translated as CASSLQGGGEQYF.

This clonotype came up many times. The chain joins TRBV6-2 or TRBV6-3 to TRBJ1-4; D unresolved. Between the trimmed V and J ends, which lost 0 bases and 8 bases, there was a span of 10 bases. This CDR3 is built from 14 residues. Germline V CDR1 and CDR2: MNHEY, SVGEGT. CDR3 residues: CASSYSGFGEKLFF. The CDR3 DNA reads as TGTGCCAGCAGTTACTCTGGGTTTGGCGAAAAACTGTTTTTT.

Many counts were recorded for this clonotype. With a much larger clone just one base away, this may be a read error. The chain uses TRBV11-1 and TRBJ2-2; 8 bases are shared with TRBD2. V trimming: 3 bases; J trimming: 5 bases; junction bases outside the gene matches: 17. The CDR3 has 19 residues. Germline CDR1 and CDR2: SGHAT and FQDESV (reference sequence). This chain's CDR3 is CASSLPRTTGGAGTGELFF. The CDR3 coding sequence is TGTGCCAGCAGCTTGCCCCGGACTACCGGGGGGGCCGGGACCGGGGAGCTGTTTTTT.

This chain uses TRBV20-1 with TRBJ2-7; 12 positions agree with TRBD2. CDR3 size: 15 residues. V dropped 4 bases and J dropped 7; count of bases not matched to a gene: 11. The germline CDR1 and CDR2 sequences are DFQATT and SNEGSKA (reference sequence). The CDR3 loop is CSAMWTSGTVREQYF. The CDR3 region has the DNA TGCAGTGCTATGTGGACTAGCGGGACGGTACGGGAGCAGTACTTC.

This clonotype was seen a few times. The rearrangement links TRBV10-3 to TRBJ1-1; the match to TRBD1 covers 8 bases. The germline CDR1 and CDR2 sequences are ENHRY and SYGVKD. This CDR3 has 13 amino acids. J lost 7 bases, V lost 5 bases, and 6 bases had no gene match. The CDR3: CAISLGQGGEAFF. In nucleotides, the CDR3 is TGTGCCATCAGTCTAGGACAGGGTGGTGAAGCTTTCTTT.

In DNA, the CDR3 is TGCAGTGCTAGCCGTGCGCGGAACTCACCCCTCCACTTT. It translates to CSASRARNSPLHF. The chain has TRBV20-1 and TRBJ1-6; the D is unclear. CDR1 and CDR2 (germline): DFQATT, SNEGSKA (reference sequence). V was clipped by 3 bases and J by 10 bases, with 13 bases between them. The CDR3 loop spans 13 amino acids.

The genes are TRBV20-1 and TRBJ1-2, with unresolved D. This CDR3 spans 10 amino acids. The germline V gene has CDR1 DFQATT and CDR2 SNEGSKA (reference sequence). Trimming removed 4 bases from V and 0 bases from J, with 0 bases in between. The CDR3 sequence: CSATNYGYTF. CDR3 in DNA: TGCAGTGCTACTAACTATGGCTACACCTTC.

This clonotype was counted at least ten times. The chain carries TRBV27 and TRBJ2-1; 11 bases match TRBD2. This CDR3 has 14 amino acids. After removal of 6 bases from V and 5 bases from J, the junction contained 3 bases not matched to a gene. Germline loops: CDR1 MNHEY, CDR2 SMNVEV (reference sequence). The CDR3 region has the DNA TGTGCCAGCAGGACTAGCGGGGAACACAATGAGCAGTTCTTC. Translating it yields CASRTSGEHNEQFF.